This TCR beta chain appears in the sequencing data of a study of cytomegalovirus exposure and HLA in healthy donors (dated by TCRdb to about 2017). For the wider study: According to an earlier analysis of several hundred of the donors, 150 million to 200 million T cells yielded 90 million to 130 million unique TCR beta sequences and more than 250 Gb of sequence data. An early release covering roughly 640 HLA-typed donors comprised roughly 300 gigabases of sequencing data and some 79 million unique TCR sequences. High-throughput TCR immunosequencing, statistical association of individual TCRs with disease status, and machine learning were combined to predict cytomegalovirus infection status. In the later analysis, no new phenotypic data were used to find candidate immune exposures; instead, reliance was placed on TCR beta sequences and their occurrence across donors. Both class I and class II loci were covered by HLA typing, at four-digit resolution. In an earlier analysis of roughly 600 of the donors, high-throughput TCR beta sequencing was used to judge whether each TCR beta V gene segment behaved as functional or pseudogenic. The genetic ancestry cluster associated with self-reported Caucasian donors included over 65% of the 398 genotyped donors. The number of typed donors differed by locus: 629-630 for A, B, C, DRB1 and DQB1; approximately 540 for DQA1; 606 for DPA1; and some 450 for DPB1. Every discovery cohort repertoire had been produced on one sequencing platform. Genome-wide SNP genotypes for about three fifths of the 666 donors were used in a later genetic analysis, which treated that subset as a discovery cohort. A later analysis re-analyzed previously published TCR beta repertoires from 666 donors and added high-resolution HLA genotyping to study TCR occurrence patterns. Besides the first cohort of hundreds of subjects, a separate validation cohort made up of some 110 different subjects was used. The aim of the study was to test whether cataloging public T cell receptors could identify signatures of past pathogen exposure. The study used immunosequencing to profile the T cell repertoires of approximately 650 subjects and linked those repertoires to cytomegalovirus serostatus. Because of strong linkage in the cohort, 4 to 6 DR-DQ haplotypes were treated as single units for association and clustering. Across under 500 genotyped donors of the cohort, an average of 235,054 unique TCR beta nucleotide sequences per donor were sequenced, and roughly 20% of those sequences were non-productive. Donor age, sex, ethnicity and CMV serostatus were collected together with the repertoire data. Broad study findings and their caveats: Correlated functional status among segregating V segments might reflect linkage disequilibrium, but an unknown experimental factor could not be ruled out. About 17 rarely observed V segments, including chromosome 9 orphons, were excluded from the earlier analysis of about 610 of the donors because counts were too low. A further reported finding was that TCR beta sequences accurately predicted the HLA-A and HLA-B alleles for most subjects in the first cohort. The classifier was reported to diagnose cytomegalovirus status with high specificity and sensitivity in both the original cohort and the validation cohort. A later genetic analysis reported fewer N-insertions in productive TCRs among donors in an Asian-associated ancestry cluster than the approximately 700-donor mean. Most TCR sequences were observed very rarely across donors, whereas some public TCRs were present in many individuals. A cluster of highly shared sequence variants was judged likely to represent a technical artifact of the sequencing pipeline. In a later analysis, the rate of TCR association differed among HLA loci, with DRB1 alleles having the most associated TCRs and HLA-C alleles having the fewest. The 87-base-pair reads could not distinguish some IMGT-functional V segments, including TRBV6-2 and TRBV6-3, so those segments were excluded. The presence/absence analyses assumed that sequencing depth was roughly uniform across donors, and that assumption may not be true. Only TCR beta chains were sequenced in this cohort, and the absence of alpha or paired-chain data limited detectable features. Most CMV-associated TCR beta chains appeared to be HLA-restricted in a later analysis, and the HLA associations seemed to be driven largely by CMV exposure. When HLA alleles, especially DR and DQ, strongly co-occurred, TCR associations were difficult to assign to individual alleles. A later analysis associated 15,000 to 20,000 TCR beta sequences with specific HLA alleles at a false discovery rate of 0.05. V-gene and J-gene trimming of TCR beta chains was associated with a missense DCLRE1C variant in a later genetic analysis, and the association was replicated in an independent cohort. A total of 164 TCR beta chains were listed by the study as associated with cytomegalovirus. Three of the identified cytomegalovirus-associated TCR beta chains were confirmed in vitro to be specific for cytomegalovirus antigens. HLA typing was unavailable for some donors at each locus, so association tests used only the typed subset. The only immune exposure information available for the cohort was CMV serostatus. Broadly in line with IMGT annotations, most TCR beta V segments showed up in productive rearrangements about 87% or about 30% of the time in an earlier analysis of around 550 of the donors. A later analysis reported that several top co-occurrence clusters appeared linked to parvovirus B19, influenza, CMV and Epstein-Barr virus. In a later analysis, HLA-associated TCR beta chains were found to be more clonally expanded and to have lower generation probabilities than equally common non-associated chains. The authors suggested that the approach could potentially be generalized to other disease states and immunological phenotypes.

Based on the germline V gene, the CDR1 and CDR2 sequences are ENHRY and SYGVKD. The cysteine opens and the phenylalanine closes a CDR3 of 15 amino acids. Of the read, only the CDR3 DNA is kept; its 45 bases are in frame from base 1. V is trimmed back by 5 bases and J by 5 bases, and the junction contains 5 bases that no gene match accounts for. The cohort consisted of 600 to 750 healthy bone marrow donors. All cohort members were sampled while nominally healthy, although unrecorded immune exposures were likely present. The donor was CMV seronegative and was included in the group of a few hundred seronegative cohort members. A peripheral blood sample was collected from each donor, and TCR beta sequencing was performed on peripheral blood mononuclear cells. Genomic DNA was extracted from the blood cell samples with the Qiagen DNeasy Blood Extraction Kit. The protocol used for the library was the immunoSEQ multiplex PCR assay. A mixture of 60 forward primers for TCR Vbeta segments and 13 reverse primers for TCR Jbeta segments was used in the multiplex PCR. The CDR3 region of rearranged TCR beta genes was amplified from genomic DNA with a multiplex PCR assay. Amplified TCR beta libraries were sequenced as 87-base-pair reads on the Illumina HiSeq System. The original methods were these. A later analysis tallied tens of millions of unique TCR beta chains across the roughly 610 repertoires, and some 10 million of those chains were shared by two or more donors. A nearest-neighbor algorithm error-corrected the raw reads and collapsed the reads into unique sequences, merging closely related sequences to remove PCR and sequencing errors. Alignment of CDR3 sequences to IMGT reference sequences was used to assign V, D and J gene segments. For a sequence to be retained, at least a six-nucleotide match to both a V gene segment and a J gene segment was required. A rearrangement counted as productive if the CDR3 had no stop codons and remained in frame with V and J, and every other rearrangement counted as non-productive. CDR3 was defined according to IMGT convention as the region running from the second conserved V-encoded cysteine to the conserved J-encoded phenylalanine. The earlier analysis of some 600 of the donors excluded sequences that lacked an unambiguous match to a single V gene segment. In an earlier analysis of 587 of the donors, a V segment was called functional when productive rearrangements were above 56.7%, and segregating when the standard deviation between donors exceeded 5%. A statistical classification framework was developed to diagnose cytomegalovirus status using the catalog of TCR beta chain sequences. In a later analysis, V and J genes were assigned by comparing TCR nucleotide sequences against IMGT/GENE-DB human TR gene sequences. A later analysis assigned CDR3 sequences and most-parsimonious VDJ recombination scenarios with the TCRdist pipeline. In a later analysis, each TCR beta chain was defined by its CDR3 amino acid sequence together with its V-gene family, and reads lacking a unique V-gene family were excluded. To address suspected cross-contamination and a sequencing artifact, a later analysis removed 592 highly shared, low-generation-probability nucleotide sequences. For each public chain, a later analysis derived a clonal expansion index from normalized ranks of inferred template counts within each repertoire. In a later analysis, generation probabilities were computed with a VDJ recombination model fitted to out-of-frame rearrangements, and the resulting probabilities were checked against IGoR. In a later analysis, TCR-TCR, TCR-HLA and TCR-CMV co-occurrence was scored with hypergeometric tests, and a repertoire-size bias correction was applied to TCR pairs. False discovery rates were estimated in a later analysis by permuting HLA or CMV assignments 20 times. A later analysis grouped co-occurring TCRs with DBSCAN, adding TCRdist sequence similarity when clustering within HLA-allele-positive subsets. Repertoires with fewer than 30,000 or more than 120,000 public chains, plus five repertoires with anomalous nucleotide sharing, were excluded from co-occurrence clustering. TCRdb mirrors the immuneACCESS table, restricted to in-frame sequences. Some clones are absent from its copies; in checked studies, under half trace to an unresolved V gene, and the reason for the others is unknown. V and J calls and clone size are given by that table; D and trimming were obtained from the DNA. This sample lists 100,000 to 150,000 clones; 75% to 85% were detected once. Clones ranked in the top ten supply 1% of the sample.

Turning to this clone: Its cognate antigen has yet to be identified. Qualities for individual bases were not recorded, and no much larger clone is one base off.

This clonotype was sampled from a man in his forties in good health and CMV-seronegative. The sequenced sample was PBMCs. The V gene is TRBV10-3 and the J gene is TRBJ2-2; the junction holds 10 bases that match TRBD1. The DNA sequence is given as TGTGCCATCAGTCGTGGACAGGGGGATACCGGGGAGCTGTTTTTT. This encodes CAISRGQGDTGELFF.